This T cell receptor (beta chain) stems from a study of tumor-infiltrating lymphocytes in primary liver carcinoma. The overall study: Between about 4 and 11 cm across, the tumors were all of stage T1-T3 N0M0.

The authors made TCR beta cDNA from around 500 ng total RNA with a constant-region primer. Generation of the TCR beta libraries relied on three nested multiplex PCR rounds using slightly modified ARM-PCR. TCRdb fed the multiplex PCR reads into MiXCR, producing one record per CDR3 protein. There are just over 30,000 distinct CDR3 sequences in the sample; around 66% occur only once, and about 31% lies in the top ten. Co-extraction of both nucleic acids (RNA and DNA) used roughly 19-33 mg of unsorted bulk tissue. Treatment of the patients' primary liver carcinoma consisted of surgical resection. The clonotype was recovered from a woman younger than 45 with primary liver carcinoma and hepatitis B virus infection. Specimen: liver tumor tissue from sampling region 3. This sample's subset: tumor region T3, left-lateral pole.

In nucleotides, the CDR3 is TGTGCCAGCAGCGCTTGTGACAGGGGGCGCAAGAGGTGGAGTAGCACTGAAGCTTTCTTT. As protein: CASSACDRGRKRWSSTEAFF. This sequence joins TRBV11-2 and TRBJ1-1; 10 positions agree with TRBD1. The germline gives CDR1 SGHAT, CDR2 FQNNGV. V trimming: 5 bases; J trimming: 4 bases; junction bases outside the gene matches: 22. The CDR3 extends over 20 amino acids. Drawing the rest from reference TRBV11-2 and TRBJ1-1, the complete variable domain is EAGVAQSPRYKIIEKRQSVAFWCNPISGHATLYWYQQILGQGPKLLIQFQNNGVVDDSQLPKDRFSAERLKGVDSTLKIQPAKLEDSAVYLCASSACDRGRKRWSSTEAFFGQGTRLTVV.